Below, 8 T cell receptor beta chains from the same sample are listed, as sequenced in a study of OX40 agonist ivuxolimab in advanced cancers. Sequenced by immunoSEQ multiplex PCR; TCRdb stores in-frame clones only, minus some. This sample has under 80,000 clones, with roughly 84% found just once. The material sequenced was CD4+ or CD8+ T cells sorted from blood, taken in a trial of the OX40 agonist ivuxolimab. The receptors derive from an adult with an advanced solid tumor such as melanoma, head and neck, liver or kidney cancer.

The chain couples TRBV30 to TRBJ1-6; the D is unclear. V was clipped by 3 bases and J by 7 bases, with 10 bases between them. The CDR3 covers 13 residues. Germline loops: CDR1 GTSNPN, CDR2 SVGIG (reference sequence). The CDR3 DNA reads TGTGCCTGGAGGTTTCAAGGGAATTCACCCCTCCACTTT. This gives the protein CAWRFQGNSPLHF.

This chain joins TRBV5-4 and TRBJ1-4, with 9 bases lining up with TRBD1. The germline CDR1 and CDR2 sequences are SGHNT and YYREEE (reference sequence). The CDR3 sequence is 14 residues long. The trim removed 4 bases at V and 8 bases at J, leaving 6 bases unmatched. This chain's CDR3 is CASSLDRGGEKLFF. CDR3 DNA: TGTGCCAGCAGCCTGGACAGGGGAGGAGAAAAACTGTTTTTT.

The rearrangement links TRBV6-1 to TRBJ1-3; D gene uncertain. The germline V gene has CDR1 MNHNS and CDR2 SASEGT. Trimming took 8 bases from V and 0 from J, leaving 8 bases between them. The length of the CDR3 is 13 residues. Written as DNA, the CDR3 is TGTGCCAGCTTACTGAGCTCTGGAAACACCATATATTTT. Translated, it gives CASLLSSGNTIYF.

The chain carries TRBV30 and TRBJ1-3; 9 nucleotides match TRBD1. The CDR3 spans 16 residues. Looked up from germline, CDR1 is GTSNPN and CDR2 is SVGIG (reference sequence). The V segment lost 2 bases and the J segment 2 bases; nucleotides outside the gene matches: 7. The CDR3 is CAWSHRGPKAGNTIYF. CDR3 coding DNA: TGTGCCTGGAGTCACAGGGGGCCCAAGGCTGGAAACACCATATATTTT.

This clone was counted once. J is TRBJ2-5 and V is TRBV5-4, with TRBD2 identical over 8 bases. V was pared by 4 bases and J by 0 bases, with 11 bases of the junction left unmatched. This CDR3 region has 17 residues. Per the germline V gene, CDR1 is SGHNT and CDR2 is YYREEE (reference sequence). The DNA for the CDR3 is TGTGCCAGCAGCCCCCCTCGCCGCGGGGGGAACCAAGAGACCCAGTACTTC. Encoded protein: CASSPPRRGGNQETQYF.

The chain couples TRBV5-1 to TRBJ2-7; 8 bases map to TRBD1. Trimming removed 0 bases from V and 3 bases from J; junction bases left unmatched: 5. CDR1 is SGHRS and CDR2 is YFSETQ in the germline V gene. This CDR3 spans 15 amino acids. The CDR3 sequence is CASSLADDRGYEQYF. CDR3 nucleotides: TGCGCCAGCAGCTTGGCCGATGACAGGGGCTACGAGCAGTACTTC.

V and J are TRBV5-4 and TRBJ2-3; TRBD1 matches 8 bases. Unmatched junction bases numbered 2, after V lost 0 bases and J lost 2 bases. CDR3 length equals 15 residues. CDR1 is SGHNT, CDR2 YYREEE, per germline (reference sequence). The CDR3 DNA reads as TGTGCCAGCAGCTTGGCGGGACAGGCCACAGATACGCAGTATTTT. It yields the protein CASSLAGQATDTQYF. Full variable domain (rest looked up from reference TRBV5-4 and TRBJ2-3): ETGVTQSPTHLIKTRGQQVTLRCSSQSGHNTVSWYQQALGQGPQFIFQYYREEENGRGNFPPRFSGLQFPNYSSELNVNALELDDSALYLCASSLAGQATDTQYFGPGTRLTVL.

The chain recombines TRBV6-5 with TRBJ2-7; D is undetermined. The germline V gene encodes CDR1 MNHEY and CDR2 SVGAGI. This CDR3 contains 13 residues. V was pared by 6 bases and J by 3 bases, with 12 bases between. The CDR3 nucleotides read TGTGCCAGCAGCCAGCCCGGGCTCTACGAGCAGTACTTC. Translation gives CASSQPGLYEQYF.